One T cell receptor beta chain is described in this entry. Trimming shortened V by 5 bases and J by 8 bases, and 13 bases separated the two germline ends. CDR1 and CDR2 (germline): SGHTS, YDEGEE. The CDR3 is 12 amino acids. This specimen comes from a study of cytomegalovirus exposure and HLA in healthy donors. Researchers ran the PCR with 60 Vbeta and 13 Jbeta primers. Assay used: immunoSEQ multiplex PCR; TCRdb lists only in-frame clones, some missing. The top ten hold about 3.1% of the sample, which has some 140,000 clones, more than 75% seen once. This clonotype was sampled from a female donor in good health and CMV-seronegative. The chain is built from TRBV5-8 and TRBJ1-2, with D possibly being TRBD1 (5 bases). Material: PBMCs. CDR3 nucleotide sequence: TGTGCCAGCAGTTGGGGCAGGGAAGGCTACACCTTC. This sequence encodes CASSWGREGYTF.